This T cell receptor (beta chain) was obtained from a study of CD8+ T cells in alopecia areata. Study-wide context: Treated patients swallowed 5 to 10 mg of oral tofacitinib twice daily. The SALT score measured affected scalp surface percentage in treated patients. General study points: Tofacitinib yielded significantly lower scalp clonality and fewer expanded CD8+ clones among the top 100. With tofacitinib ongoing, many expanded lesional clones persisted in both scalp and blood.

A word on this clone: Its matching antigen is unknown.

Treatment indicated: oral pan-JAK inhibitor, 5-10 mg twice daily. cDNA serving as the sequencing template came from extracted, reverse transcribed RNA. Produced via immunoSEQ multiplex PCR; TCRdb's table is partial and in-frame only. The table lists about 180,000 clones, about 55% of them singletons. The material was CD8+ T cells sorted from blood, obtained at week 24, from a patient treated with tofacitinib. The receptor was derived from a human donor with alopecia areata.

The CDR3 spells CSVEGQLGSYEQYF. The CDR3 DNA reads TGCAGCGTTGAAGGACAGTTAGGGTCCTACGAGCAGTACTTC. This sequence joins TRBV29-1 and TRBJ2-7; maybe TRBD1 (5 bases). V was shortened by 1 base and J by 1 base, with 11 bases between the two germline ends. CDR1 is SQVTM and CDR2 is ANQGSEA in the germline V gene. The CDR3 has 14 residues.